This TCR beta chain was obtained from a study of a mutant IDH1 vaccine in newly diagnosed glioma (dated by TCRdb to the early 2020s). For the wider study: Patients were given eight vaccinations, in weeks 1, 3, 5, 7, 11, 15, 19 and 23, which matched visits V03 through V10. Of the approximately 33 treated patients, about 60% were male and approximately 38% were female, and the mean age was approximately 40 years. Longitudinal TCRB deep sequencing was performed for roughly 25 treated patients wherever samples were available for exploratory analyses. Vaccination began 4-6 weeks after radiotherapy alone, or alongside temozolomide cycles in the chemotherapy-containing groups. Peripheral blood was drawn at six visits: V03 (baseline), V05, V07, V10, V12 and V13. Prior to enrollment, standard therapy consisting of radiotherapy alone, temozolomide alone, or radiochemotherapy with temozolomide had been administered to patients, with the combination being received by most patients. The study at large found these results: Immune responses induced by the vaccine were seen in roughly 95% of patients across multiple MHC alleles. Selection of PBMC samples for TCRB deep sequencing was based on availability. Pseudoprogression appeared unrelated to alterations in the top peripheral T cell clonotypes detected by TCRB sequencing. According to the authors, sample limitations meant that analyses of patient blood samples could not be reproduced.

Library method: the immunoSEQ multiplex PCR assay. The hsTCRB Kit was used according to the manufacturer's protocol to amplify rearranged TCR beta chain sequences. An Illumina MiSeq was used to sequence the TCRB libraries. The authors processed their data as follows. The kit vendor's proprietary platform handled demultiplexing, trimming and gene mapping. TCRdb mirrors the immuneACCESS table, restricted to in-frame sequences. Some clones are absent from its copies; in checked studies, under half trace to an unresolved V gene, and the reason for the others is unknown. V and J calls and clone size follow that table, whereas D and trimming were derived from the DNA. The sample table contains about 61,000 clones; only one count was recorded for about four fifths of them. The top ten clones comprise 5% to 6.5% of the sample. The table lists this clone with a few counts. No antigen is known for it. No clone much larger than this one lies a single base away; base qualities are absent.

After removal of 4 bases from V and 8 bases from J, the junction retains 4 bases not matched to a gene. The germline V gene (reference sequence) supplies CDR1 SGHNT and CDR2 YYREEE. The CDR3, from cysteine to phenylalanine, totals 12 residues. Of the read, only the CDR3 DNA is kept; its 36 bases are in frame from base 1. Explained via the paper, the time point label denotes: week 11, during vaccination. Each vaccine dose, consisting of 300 ug of a 20-mer mutant IDH1 peptide in Montanide, was administered subcutaneously with topical imiquimod. All donors had newly diagnosed IDH1-mutant astrocytomas of WHO grade 3 or 4 that showed loss of nuclear ATRX. The samples were drawn from NOA16, a multicentre, single-arm, open-label phase I trial in Germany that tested a mutant IDH1 peptide vaccine in humans for the first time. Genomic DNA for TCRB sequencing was extracted from EDTA blood using the DNeasy Blood and Tissue Kit.

The sample here was PBMCs, taken from a glioma patient whose treatment included an IDH1 peptide vaccine. Recombination connected TRBV5-4 to TRBJ1-2, and TRBD1 matches 8 of the central bases. This sequence originates from a man over 45 with glioma. The CDR3 here reads CASSVQGGGYTF. The base sequence is TGTGCCAGCAGCGTACAGGGGGGCGGCTACACCTTC.